This is a list of T cell receptor beta chains from one sample in a study of blood T cell repertoires in COVID-19. Generated by immunoSEQ multiplex PCR, the TCRdb table keeps only in-frame clones and is missing some. This sample yields about 74,000 clones, of which roughly 90% are seen a single time; roughly a tenth belongs to the top ten. The sequenced material came from peripheral blood. These receptors were obtained from a human donor in a cohort sampled during active COVID-19. CDR3s include the opening cysteine and the closing phenylalanine or tryptophan. The D gene is left open where the match is weak. The size field is filled for only some rows; it gives once, few, many or a size class.

v_call,d_call,cdr3_length,j_call,clone_size,cdr3_aa,cdr3_nt
TRBV25-1,TRBD2,12,TRBJ2-1,many,CASSESGGREFF,TGTGCCAGCAGTGAATCAGGCGGGAGGGAGTTCTTC
TRBV9,TRBD2,18,TRBJ2-3,.,CASSVGGNSGNGTDTQYF,TGTGCCAGCAGCGTAGGGGGTAACAGCGGGAATGGCACAGATACGCAGTATTTT
TRBV18,.,14,TRBJ2-7,.,CASARDSSSYEQYF,TGTGCCAGCGCCCGGGACTCGAGCTCCTACGAGCAGTACTTC
TRBV14,TRBD1,17,TRBJ2-6,.,CASSGQDRGAGANVLTF,TGTGCCAGCAGCGGGCAAGACAGGGGCGCTGGGGCCAACGTCCTGACTTTC
TRBV9,.,15,TRBJ2-7,.,CASSPRGRDPYEQYF,TGTGCCAGCAGCCCCCGCGGCAGAGACCCCTACGAGCAGTACTTC
TRBV3-1/TRBV3-2,.,15,TRBJ2-1,.,CASSLSRDNHNEQFF,TGTGCCAGCAGCCTCAGCCGGGACAACCACAATGAGCAGTTCTTC
TRBV27,TRBD2,17,TRBJ2-5,.,CASSLSMGRTREETQYF,TGTGCCAGCAGTTTATCGATGGGCCGGACTAGGGAAGAGACCCAGTACTTC
TRBV2,.,13,TRBJ1-5,.,CASAWGENQPQHF,TGTGCCAGCGCCTGGGGCGAGAATCAGCCCCAGCATTTT
TRBV5-5,TRBD2,11,TRBJ2-1,.,CASSELAEQFF,TGTGCCAGCAGCGAACTAGCGGAGCAGTTCTTC
TRBV3-1/TRBV3-2,TRBD2,15,TRBJ2-3,.,CASSQLREGTDTQYF,TGTGCCAGCAGCCAACTGCGGGAGGGCACAGATACGCAGTATTTT
TRBV10-3,.,14,TRBJ2-7,.,CAITMGPSSYEQYF,TGTGCCATCACCATGGGGCCTAGCTCCTACGAGCAGTACTTC
TRBV4-1,TRBD2,15,TRBJ2-4,once,CASSQEAGGPRIQYF,TGCGCCAGCAGCCAAGAAGCGGGAGGCCCAAGGATTCAGTACTTC